The present T cell receptor (beta chain) was sequenced within a study of T cell clones after liver transplantation. Whole-study findings and limits: Graft donor-reactive T cells possibly entered the graft instead of undergoing deletion.

This clone has just a few counts. The antigen is unknown. TCRdb keeps only in-frame clones here, not all; method: immunoSEQ multiplex PCR. Among 65,000 to 95,000 clones listed, roughly 80% were seen once. The sequenced sample was CD4+ T cells from blood, obtained before liver transplant. The sequence was obtained from a human donor who received a liver transplant.

CDR3 coding DNA: TGCAGCGTTGAAGATCCTTGGGGGGGTCACACTGAAGCTTTCTTT. Amino acids: CSVEDPWGGHTEAFF. The rearrangement uses TRBV29-1 and TRBJ1-1; D perhaps matches TRBD1 (5 bases). CDR3 length: 15 amino acids. Germline assignment: CDR1 SQVTM and CDR2 ANQGSEA. Trimming shortened V by 0 bases and J by 3 bases, and 14 bases separated the two germline ends.